A single sample gave rise to the 8 T cell receptor beta chains below, sequenced in a study of CD8+CD57+ T cells in acquired aplastic anemia. The template used for profiling TCR beta VDJ and CDR3 was genomic DNA. MiXCR was run by TCRdb on the reads, yielding one entry per CDR3 protein. Of approximately 300,000 distinct CDR3 sequences in the sample, roughly 53% were seen once. The authors sequenced patients whose flow cytometry had shown CD8+CD57+ cell expansion. Sequencing was done on a sample of sorted CD4+, CD8+, or CD8+CD57+ T cells (not recorded which) from PBMCs. These receptor sequences come from a human donor with aplastic anemia.

There are many counts of this clonotype. CDR3 DNA: TGCAGTGCCCCACTGAGGGGAGTCTTTAGCGGGAGGTACAATGAGCAGTTCTTC. This gives the protein CSAPLRGVFSGRYNEQFF. The chain joins TRBV20-1 to TRBJ2-1; TRBD2 matches 10 bases. With V trimmed by 6 bases and J by 4 bases, 18 bases remained unmatched. There are 18 residues in the CDR3. Germline lookup yields CDR1 DFQATT and CDR2 SNEGSKA (reference sequence).

CDR3 DNA sequence: TGTGCCACCAGTTCCCAGGGGAATGAAAAACTGTTTTTT. Its protein is CATSSQGNEKLFF. The rearrangement uses TRBV24-1 and TRBJ1-4, with D tentatively TRBD1 (6 bases). CDR3 length: 13 amino acids. V was cut by 6 bases and J by 5 bases, with 9 bases left in between. Germline lookup yields CDR1 KGHDR and CDR2 SFDVKD.

This clonotype was observed at least ten times. The rearrangement joins TRBV12-3 or TRBV12-4 to TRBJ1-2; 7 nucleotides agree with TRBD1. The CDR3 loop spans 13 amino acids. Germline trimming cut 7 bases from V and 4 bases from J; bases unmatched to any gene: 6. CDR3: CASTPGQSYGYTF. The CDR3 nucleotides read TGTGCCAGCACCCCGGGACAGTCCTATGGCTACACCTTC.

J is TRBJ1-1 and V is TRBV4-3, with D possibly TRBD1 on 6 matching bases. The CDR3 is made up of 15 amino acids. V was trimmed by 1 base and J by 5 bases, leaving 14 bases between them. Germline V CDR1 and CDR2: LGHNA, YSLEER. CDR3 in amino acids: CASSQVVDSLTEAFF. CDR3 bases: TGCGCCAGCAGCCAAGTTGTGGACAGCCTTACTGAAGCTTTCTTT.

The chain uses TRBV5-6 and TRBJ2-3; no firm D call. CDR1 SGHDT and CDR2 YYEEEE come from the germline V gene. The CDR3 has 14 amino acids. V was trimmed by 0 bases and J by 6 bases, leaving 11 bases between them. The CDR3 DNA reads TGTGCCAGCAGCTTGGCCACGGTTTCGGATACGCAGTATTTT. Translated, it gives CASSLATVSDTQYF.

The V gene is TRBV7-2, the J gene TRBJ2-7; 9 positions match TRBD1. Trimming cost V 4 bases and J 4 bases; bases outside gene matches: 5. Per germline, CDR1 SGHTA and CDR2 FQGNSA. The CDR3 spans 14 residues. This CDR3 is CASSSRQGGYEQYF. For the CDR3, the DNA is TGTGCCAGCAGCTCCCGACAGGGGGGTTACGAGCAGTACTTC.

This clonotype has a count of ten or more. The J gene is TRBJ2-1, the V gene TRBV5-1, with unresolved D. Trimming pared 0 bases from V and 8 bases from J, leaving 9 bases between. The length of the CDR3 is 13 residues. The germline V gene has CDR1 SGHRS and CDR2 YFSETQ. CDR3 region: CASSLGPRDEQFF. The DNA for the CDR3 is TGCGCCAGCAGCTTGGGCCCTAGGGATGAGCAGTTCTTC.

The rearrangement uses TRBV28 and TRBJ2-7; D gene ambiguous. V lost 4 bases and J 2 bases, leaving 9 bases between the germline ends. This CDR3 is 13 amino acids long. Germline assignment: CDR1 MDHEN and CDR2 SYDVKM. This chain's CDR3 is CASSSVSTYEQYF. The DNA of the CDR3 is TGTGCCAGCAGTTCCGTGAGCACCTACGAGCAGTACTTC.